This entry lists 18 T cell receptor beta chains sequenced from one sample in a study of T cell changes during pregnancy in multiple sclerosis. The data were produced by immunoSEQ multiplex PCR, yet TCRdb's version contains in-frame clones alone and is incomplete. The top ten hold around 1.8% of the sample, which has 85,000 to 90,000 clones, around 93% seen once. The input for sequencing was peripheral blood, taken in the first trimester of pregnancy. These receptors were taken from a female donor in good health, enrolled as a control in a pregnancy study.

The chain joins TRBV27 to TRBJ2-7, with D perhaps TRBD2 (6 bases). The CDR3 extends over 12 amino acids. The ends were cut back, 8 bases at V and 2 bases at J, with 10 bases in the middle. The germline V gene encodes CDR1 MNHEY and CDR2 SMNVEV (reference sequence). In DNA form, the CDR3 reads TGTGCCAGCGGCGGGGTAGCCTACGAGCAGTACTTC. Translated: CASGGVAYEQYF.

CDR3 protein: CASTLAGGSSGANVLTF. DNA for the CDR3: TGTGCCAGCACTTTAGCGGGGGGATCCTCTGGGGCCAACGTCCTGACTTTC. The rearrangement joins TRBV2 to TRBJ2-6; 10 bases match TRBD2. Germline-derived CDR1 and CDR2 are SNHLY and FYNNEI. CDR3 size: 17 residues. Trimming at V came to 7 bases and at J to 0 bases, leaving 6 bases not matched to a gene.

The chain has TRBV9 and TRBJ1-2; D is perhaps TRBD1 (6 bases). The germline V and J ends were trimmed by 3 bases and 0 bases, with 12 bases remaining between them. This CDR3 is 15 amino acids long. Germline values: CDR1 SGDLS, CDR2 YYNGEE. The chain's CDR3 is CASSGTGHANYGYTF. DNA for the CDR3: TGTGCCAGCAGCGGCACGGGACACGCTAACTATGGCTACACCTTC.

This chain uses TRBV29-1 with TRBJ1-2; D is perhaps TRBD1 (6 bases). Looked up from germline, CDR1 is SQVTM and CDR2 is ANQGSEA. There are 12 residues in the CDR3. V was pared by 6 bases and J by 4 bases, with 12 bases between. This chain's CDR3 is CSVSGTPYGYTF. The CDR3, as DNA: TGCAGCGTATCCGGGACACCCTATGGCTACACCTTC. The variable domain in full, with the rest retrieved from reference TRBV29-1 and TRBJ1-2, is SAVISQKPSRDICQRGTSLTIQCQVDSQVTMMFWYRQQPGQSLTLIATANQGSEATYESGFVIDKFPISRPNLTFSTLTVSNMSPEDSSIYLCSVSGTPYGYTFGSGTRLTVV.

The gene calls are TRBV9 and TRBJ2-7; 13 bases are a match to TRBD2. Germline loops: CDR1 SGDLS, CDR2 YYNGEE. Trimming cost V 2 bases and J 4 bases; bases outside gene matches: 6. The CDR3 contains 16 residues. The CDR3 is CASSVVLAGGWYEQYF. The CDR3 region has the DNA TGTGCCAGCAGCGTGGTACTAGCGGGGGGGTGGTACGAGCAGTACTTC.

The chain recombines TRBV18 with TRBJ1-1, with D perhaps TRBD1 (5 bases). With 4 bases removed from V and 0 bases from J, the gap between germline ends came to 12 bases. Germline V gives CDR1 KGHSH, CDR2 LQKENI. The CDR3 is made up of 15 amino acids. The CDR3 loop reads CASSLTETVNTEAFF. CDR3 coding DNA: TGTGCCAGCTCACTGACCGAGACAGTGAACACTGAAGCTTTCTTT.

The chain has TRBV7-2 and TRBJ2-7, with D perhaps matching TRBD2 (6 bases). The V end was cut by 9 bases, the J end by 7 bases, with 25 bases between. The CDR3 runs to 15 residues. Germline V gives CDR1 SGHTA, CDR2 FQGNSA. CDR3 DNA: TGTGCCAGGAACGATCTGAACAGGAGGGCCAGAGAGCAGTACTTC. It is translated as CARNDLNRRAREQYF. Variable domain in full (rest from reference TRBV7-2 and TRBJ2-7): GAGVSQSPSNKVTEKGKDVELRCDPISGHTALYWYRQSLGQGLEFLIYFQGNSAPDKSGLPSDRFSAERTGGSVSTLTIQRTQQEDSAVYLCARNDLNRRAREQYFGPGTRLTVT.

CDR3 amino acids: CATSRDFGLTYEQYF. CDR3 bases: TGTGCCACCAGCAGAGATTTCGGACTAACCTACGAGCAGTACTTC. The chain uses TRBV15 and TRBJ2-7; maybe TRBD2 (6 bases). The CDR3 runs 15 residues. The V end was cut by 0 bases, the J end by 2 bases, with 11 bases between. Per germline, CDR1 LNHNV and CDR2 YYDKDF (reference sequence).

The chain uses TRBV19 and TRBJ2-2, with D possibly matching TRBD2 (6 bases). The CDR3 runs 15 residues. V was cut by 3 bases and J by 6 bases, with 14 bases left in between. Germline V gives CDR1 LNHDA, CDR2 SQIVND (reference sequence). The CDR3 loop is CASSIARWGAGELFF. CDR3 coding DNA: TGTGCCAGTAGTATCGCCCGGTGGGGGGCCGGGGAGCTGTTTTTT.

The chain has TRBV11-2 and TRBJ2-2; 7 bases align to TRBD2. Trimming at V came to 3 bases and at J to 4 bases, leaving 5 bases not matched to a gene. The CDR3 contains 15 residues. Looked up from germline, CDR1 is SGHAT and CDR2 is FQNNGV. DNA of the CDR3: TGTGCCAGCAGCTTCGCGGGGGAAATCACCGGGGAGCTGTTTTTT. This sequence encodes CASSFAGEITGELFF.

As DNA, the CDR3 is TGTGCCAGCAGCCTGTCCGGGACAGGGGATAAGACCCAGTACTTC. It codes for CASSLSGTGDKTQYF. The gene calls are TRBV5-5 and TRBJ2-5, with 10 positions matching TRBD1. V lost 4 bases, J lost 6 bases, and 9 bases stayed unmatched. CDR3 length: 15 residues. Germline V gene data show CDR1 as SGHKS and CDR2 as YYEKEE (reference sequence).

The chain uses TRBV5-1 and TRBJ2-2; D is perhaps TRBD1 (5 bases). V dropped 4 bases and J dropped 7 bases, with 14 bases sitting between them. Germline CDR1 is SGHRS and CDR2 is YFSETQ. The CDR3 contains 14 residues. DNA of the CDR3: TGCGCCAGCAGCCCCGGTCGCCAGGGCGGGGAGCTGTTTTTT. Its protein is CASSPGRQGGELFF. Together with reference TRBV5-1 and TRBJ2-2, the CDR3 gives the full variable domain: KAGVTQTPRYLIKTRGQQVTLSCSPISGHRSVSWYQQTPGQGLQFLFEYFSETQRNKGNFPGRFSGRQFSNSRSEMNVSTLELGDSALYLCASSPGRQGGELFFGEGSRLTVL.

The chain employs TRBV4-3 and TRBJ2-7; TRBD2 aligns across 11 bases. Per germline, CDR1 LGHNA and CDR2 YSLEER. Losses at the gene ends were 0 bases for V and 7 bases for J; bases not matched to a gene: 8. The CDR3 covers 16 residues. The CDR3 coding sequence is TGCGCCAGCAGCCAAGATAGTAGCGGGGGGGCAGGAGAGCAGTACTTC. Translation: CASSQDSSGGAGEQYF.

This clone has more than one count but fewer than ten. The genes are TRBV7-9 and TRBJ1-1; the D gene is possibly TRBD1 (5 bases). CDR3 length: 13 amino acids. Looked up from germline, CDR1 is SEHNR and CDR2 is FQNEAQ (reference sequence). V lost 7 bases and J 5 bases, leaving 14 bases between the germline ends. DNA of the CDR3: TGTGCCAGCACCTCTCCGGGGGAGACTGAAGCTTTCTTT. It yields the protein CASTSPGETEAFF.

This clone was detected a few times. V is TRBV29-1 and J is TRBJ1-1; D remains ambiguous. Trimming removed 4 bases at V and 4 bases at J, with 10 bases between. This CDR3 contains 12 residues. Germline V gene data show CDR1 as SQVTM and CDR2 as ANQGSEA. CDR3 loop: CSVVGIGTEAFF. CDR3 DNA: TGCAGCGTTGTCGGGATAGGCACTGAAGCTTTCTTT. Full variable domain (remainder filled in from reference TRBV29-1 and TRBJ1-1): SAVISQKPSRDICQRGTSLTIQCQVDSQVTMMFWYRQQPGQSLTLIATANQGSEATYESGFVIDKFPISRPNLTFSTLTVSNMSPEDSSIYLCSVVGIGTEAFFGQGTRLTVV.

The chain combines TRBV2 with TRBJ2-4, with D possibly TRBD1 on 5 matching bases. V was shortened by 4 bases and J by 0 bases, with 16 bases between the two germline ends. The germline V gene encodes CDR1 SNHLY and CDR2 FYNNEI. CDR3 length: 17 amino acids. The CDR3 coding sequence is TGTGCCAGCAGTGGTGACAGAATGGCCCTAGCCAAAAACATTCAGTACTTC. Protein sequence: CASSGDRMALAKNIQYF. Based on the CDR3 plus reference TRBV2 and TRBJ2-4, the full variable domain is EPEVTQTPSHQVTQMGQEVILRCVPISNHLYFYWYRQILGQKVEFLVSFYNNEISEKSEIFDDQFSVERPDGSNFTLKIRSTKLEDSAMYFCASSGDRMALAKNIQYFGAGTRLSVL.

The rearrangement uses TRBV7-2 and TRBJ2-1, with TRBD2 matching over 11 bases. The CDR3 sequence is 19 residues long. V lost 0 bases to trimming and J lost 1 base; unmatched junction nucleotides: 8. Germline CDR1 reads SGHTA; CDR2 reads FQGNSA. The CDR3 nucleotides read TGTGCCAGCAGCTTAGCCTTCGTAGCGGGGGGGCAGTCCTACAATGAGCAGTTCTTC. This codes for CASSLAFVAGGQSYNEQFF.

The chain carries TRBV7-6 and TRBJ2-2; 10 bases map to TRBD1. CDR3 size: 15 residues. V trimming: 5 bases; J trimming: 7 bases; junction bases outside the gene matches: 7. CDR1 and CDR2 from the germline V gene are SGHVS and FNYEAQ. The CDR3 loop reads CASSRGTGAIGELFF. The CDR3 DNA is TGTGCCAGCAGCCGAGGGACAGGGGCTATCGGGGAGCTGTTTTTT.